The clone carrying this TCR beta chain was picked up one time. This entry comes from a study of blood T cell repertoires in COVID-19. Some clones are missing from TCRdb's copy, which holds only in-frame ones; the method was immunoSEQ multiplex PCR. The sample holds under 300,000 clones; about nine tenths are singletons and the top ten take about 12%. The sequenced sample consisted of peripheral blood. The clonotype originates from a woman in her twenties or thirties with COVID-19, enrolled during active disease.

This chain's CDR3 is CASSSEYSGELFF. The CDR3 nucleotides are TGTGCCAGCAGTTCCGAATACAGCGGGGAGCTGTTTTTT. V usage is TRBV6-5 and J usage is TRBJ2-2; D remains unclear. V lost 4 bases and J 7 bases, leaving 10 bases between the germline ends. The germline V gene has CDR1 MNHEY and CDR2 SVGAGI. CDR3 length: 13 amino acids.